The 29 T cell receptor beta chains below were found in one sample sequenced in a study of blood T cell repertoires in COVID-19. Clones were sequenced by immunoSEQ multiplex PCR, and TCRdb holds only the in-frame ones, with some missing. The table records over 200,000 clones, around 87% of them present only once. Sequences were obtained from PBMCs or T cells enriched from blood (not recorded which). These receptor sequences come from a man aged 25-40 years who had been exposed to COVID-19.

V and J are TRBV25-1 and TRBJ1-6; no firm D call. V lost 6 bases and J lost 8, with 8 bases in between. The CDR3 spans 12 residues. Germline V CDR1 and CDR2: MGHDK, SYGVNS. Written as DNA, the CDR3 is TGTGCCAGCAGCGGTGTCCATTCACCCCTCCACTTT. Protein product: CASSGVHSPLHF.

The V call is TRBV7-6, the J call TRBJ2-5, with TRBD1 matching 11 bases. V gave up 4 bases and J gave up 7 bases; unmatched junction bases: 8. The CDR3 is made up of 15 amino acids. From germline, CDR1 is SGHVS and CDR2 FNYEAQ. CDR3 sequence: CASSSTGTGGLTQYF. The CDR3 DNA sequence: TGTGCCAGCAGCTCCACCGGGACAGGGGGGTTGACCCAGTACTTC. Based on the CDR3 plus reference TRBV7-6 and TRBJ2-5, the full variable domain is GAGVSQSPRYKVTKRGQDVALRCDPISGHVSLYWYRQALGQGPEFLTYFNYEAQQDKSGLPNDRFSAERPEGSISTLTIQRTEQRDSAMYRCASSSTGTGGLTQYFGPGTRLLVL.

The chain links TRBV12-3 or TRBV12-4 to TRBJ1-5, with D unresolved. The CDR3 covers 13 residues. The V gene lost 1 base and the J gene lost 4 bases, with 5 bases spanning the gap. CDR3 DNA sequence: TGTGCCAGCAGTTTAGGAGAGAATCAGCCCCAGCATTTT. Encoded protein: CASSLGENQPQHF.

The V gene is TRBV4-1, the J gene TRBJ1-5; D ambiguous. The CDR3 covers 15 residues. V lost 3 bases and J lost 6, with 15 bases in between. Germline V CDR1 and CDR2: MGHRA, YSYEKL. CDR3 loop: CASSQLDRGFQPQHF. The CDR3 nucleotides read TGCGCCAGCAGCCAGCTAGATCGTGGTTTTCAGCCCCAGCATTTT.

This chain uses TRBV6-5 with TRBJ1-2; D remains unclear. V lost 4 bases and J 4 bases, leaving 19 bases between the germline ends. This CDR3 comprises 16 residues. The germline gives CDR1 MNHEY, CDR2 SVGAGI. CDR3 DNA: TGTGCCAGCAGTTCAAGGGCGGGGATGAGGTCCTATGGCTACACCTTC. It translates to CASSSRAGMRSYGYTF.

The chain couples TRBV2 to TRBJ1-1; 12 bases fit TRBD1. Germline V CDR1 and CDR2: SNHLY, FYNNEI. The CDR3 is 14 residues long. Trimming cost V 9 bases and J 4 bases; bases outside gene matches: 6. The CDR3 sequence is CARQGQGAFTEAFF. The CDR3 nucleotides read TGTGCCAGGCAGGGACAGGGGGCCTTCACTGAAGCTTTCTTT. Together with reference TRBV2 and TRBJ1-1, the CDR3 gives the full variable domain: EPEVTQTPSHQVTQMGQEVILRCVPISNHLYFYWYRQILGQKVEFLVSFYNNEISEKSEIFDDQFSVERPDGSNFTLKIRSTKLEDSAMYFCARQGQGAFTEAFFGQGTRLTVV.

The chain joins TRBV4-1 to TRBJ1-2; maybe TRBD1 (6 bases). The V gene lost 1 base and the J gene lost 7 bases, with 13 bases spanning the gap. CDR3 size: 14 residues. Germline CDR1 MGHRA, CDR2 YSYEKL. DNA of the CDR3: TGCGCCAGCAGCCAAGGTACAGGGAAAGGTGGCTACACCTTC. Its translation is CASSQGTGKGGYTF.

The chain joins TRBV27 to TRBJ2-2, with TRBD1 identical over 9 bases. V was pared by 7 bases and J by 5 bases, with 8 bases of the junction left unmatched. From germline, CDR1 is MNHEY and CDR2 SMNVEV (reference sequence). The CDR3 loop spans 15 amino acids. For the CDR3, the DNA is TGTGCCAGCACTCCTGGACAGGGGATAACCGGGGAGCTGTTTTTT. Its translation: CASTPGQGITGELFF.

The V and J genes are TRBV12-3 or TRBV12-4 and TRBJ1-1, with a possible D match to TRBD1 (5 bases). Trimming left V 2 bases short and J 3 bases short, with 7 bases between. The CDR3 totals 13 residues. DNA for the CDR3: TGTGCCAGCAGTTTATGGGGGGACACTGAAGCTTTCTTT. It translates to CASSLWGDTEAFF.

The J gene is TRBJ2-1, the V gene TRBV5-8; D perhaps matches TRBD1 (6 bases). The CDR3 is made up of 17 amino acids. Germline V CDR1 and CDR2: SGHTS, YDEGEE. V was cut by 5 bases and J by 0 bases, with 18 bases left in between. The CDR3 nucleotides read TGTGCCAGCAGATACGGGACACCCTCGAGCTCCTACAATGAGCAGTTCTTC. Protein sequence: CASRYGTPSSSYNEQFF.

For the CDR3, the DNA is TGTGCCAGTAGTATAGGGGACAGGGAGAAACTCACGGAAGCTTTCTTT. This gives the protein CASSIGDREKLTEAFF. The chain is built from TRBV19 and TRBJ1-1; TRBD1 matches at 9 bases. V trimming: 1 base; J trimming: 8 bases; junction bases outside the gene matches: 11. The V gene's germline CDR1 is LNHDA and CDR2 SQIVND (reference sequence). This CDR3 comprises 16 residues. The full variable domain, completed using reference TRBV19 and TRBJ1-1, is DGGITQSPKYLFRKEGQNVTLSCEQNLNHDAMYWYRQDPGQGLRLIYYSQIVNDFQKGDIAEGYSVSREKKESFPLTVTSAQKNPTAFYLCASSIGDREKLTEAFFGQGTRLTVV.

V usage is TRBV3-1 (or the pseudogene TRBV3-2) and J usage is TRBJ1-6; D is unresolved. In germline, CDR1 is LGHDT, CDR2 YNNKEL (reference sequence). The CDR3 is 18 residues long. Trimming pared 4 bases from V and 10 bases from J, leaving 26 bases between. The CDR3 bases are TGTGCCAGCAGCCCCTTAACTCACCCCCGAGGTGACGAGTCACCCCTCCACTTT. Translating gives CASSPLTHPRGDESPLHF.

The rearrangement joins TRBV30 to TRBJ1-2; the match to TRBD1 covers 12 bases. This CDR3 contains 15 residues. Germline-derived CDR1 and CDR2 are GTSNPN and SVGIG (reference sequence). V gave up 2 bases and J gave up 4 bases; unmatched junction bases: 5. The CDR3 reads CAWSSRDRGLYGYTF. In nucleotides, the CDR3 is TGTGCCTGGAGTTCCAGGGACAGGGGGCTCTATGGCTACACCTTC.

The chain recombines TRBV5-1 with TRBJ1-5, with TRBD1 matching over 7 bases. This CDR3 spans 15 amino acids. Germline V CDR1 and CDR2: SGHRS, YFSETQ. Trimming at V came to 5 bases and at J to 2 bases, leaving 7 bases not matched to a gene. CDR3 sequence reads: CASRRTGEGNQPQHF. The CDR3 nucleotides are TGCGCCAGCAGGAGAACAGGGGAAGGCAATCAGCCCCAGCATTTT.

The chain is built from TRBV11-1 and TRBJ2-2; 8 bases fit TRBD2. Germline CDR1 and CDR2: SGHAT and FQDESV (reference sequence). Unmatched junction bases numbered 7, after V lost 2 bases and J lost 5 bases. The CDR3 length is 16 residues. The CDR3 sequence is CASSLRGGQRTGELFF. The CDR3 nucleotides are TGTGCCAGCAGCTTACGGGGGGGGCAGAGGACCGGGGAGCTGTTTTTT.

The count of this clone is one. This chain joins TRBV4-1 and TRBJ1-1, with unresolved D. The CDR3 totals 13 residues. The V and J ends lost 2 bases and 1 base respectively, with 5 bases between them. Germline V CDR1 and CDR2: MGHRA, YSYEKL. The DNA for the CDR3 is TGCGCCAGCAGCCAAATCCAGAACACTGAAGCTTTCTTT. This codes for CASSQIQNTEAFF.

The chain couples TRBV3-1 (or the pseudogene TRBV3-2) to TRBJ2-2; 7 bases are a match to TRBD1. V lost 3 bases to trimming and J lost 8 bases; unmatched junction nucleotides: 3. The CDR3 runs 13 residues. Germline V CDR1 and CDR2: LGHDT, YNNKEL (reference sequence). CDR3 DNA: TGTGCCAGCAGCCAGAGACAGGGTGGGGAGCTGTTTTTT. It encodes CASSQRQGGELFF.

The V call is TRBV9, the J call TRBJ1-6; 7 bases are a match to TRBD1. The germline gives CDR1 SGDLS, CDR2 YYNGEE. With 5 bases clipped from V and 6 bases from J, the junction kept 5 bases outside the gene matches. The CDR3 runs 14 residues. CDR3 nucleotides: TGTGCCAGCAGTTATCAGGGGGTTAATTCACCCCTCCACTTT. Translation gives CASSYQGVNSPLHF. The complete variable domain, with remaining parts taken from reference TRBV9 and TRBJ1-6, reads DSGVTQTPKHLITATGQRVTLRCSPRSGDLSVYWYQQSLDQGLQFLIQYYNGEERAKGNILERFSAQQFPDLHSELNLSSLELGDSALYFCASSYQGVNSPLHFGNGTRLTVT.

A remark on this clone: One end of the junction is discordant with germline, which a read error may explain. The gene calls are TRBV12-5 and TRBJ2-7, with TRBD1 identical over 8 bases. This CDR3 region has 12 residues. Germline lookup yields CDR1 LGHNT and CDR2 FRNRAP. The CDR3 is CASGSAADRVNF. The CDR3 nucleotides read TGTGCTAGTGGCTCCGCGGCGGACAGGGTAAACTTC.

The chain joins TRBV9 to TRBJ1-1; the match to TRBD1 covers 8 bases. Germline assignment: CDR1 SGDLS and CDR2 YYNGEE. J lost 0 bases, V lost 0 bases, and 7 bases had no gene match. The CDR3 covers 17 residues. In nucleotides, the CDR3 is TGTGCCAGCAGCGTAGCTGCGACAGGGGCTATGAACACTGAAGCTTTCTTT. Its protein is CASSVAATGAMNTEAFF.

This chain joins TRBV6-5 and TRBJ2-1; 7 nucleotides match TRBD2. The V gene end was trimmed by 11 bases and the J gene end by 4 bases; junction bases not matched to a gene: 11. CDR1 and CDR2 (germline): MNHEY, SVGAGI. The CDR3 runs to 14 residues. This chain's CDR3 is CAAAQASGYNEQFF. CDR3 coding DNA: TGTGCCGCAGCCCAGGCTAGCGGATACAATGAGCAGTTCTTC.

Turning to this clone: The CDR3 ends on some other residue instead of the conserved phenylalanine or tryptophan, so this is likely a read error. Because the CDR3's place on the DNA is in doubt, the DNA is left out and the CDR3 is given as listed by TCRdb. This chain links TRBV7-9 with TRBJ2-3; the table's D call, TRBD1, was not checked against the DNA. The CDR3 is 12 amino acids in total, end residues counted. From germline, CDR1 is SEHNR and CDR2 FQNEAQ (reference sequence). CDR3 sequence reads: CASSRDRDLVRY.

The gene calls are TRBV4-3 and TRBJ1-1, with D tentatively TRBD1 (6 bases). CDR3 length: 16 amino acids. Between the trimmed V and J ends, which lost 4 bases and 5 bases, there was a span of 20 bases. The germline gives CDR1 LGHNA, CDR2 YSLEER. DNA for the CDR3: TGCGCCAGCAGCCTACGACCGGGACCCCAGGGGACTGAAGCTTTCTTT. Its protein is CASSLRPGPQGTEAFF.

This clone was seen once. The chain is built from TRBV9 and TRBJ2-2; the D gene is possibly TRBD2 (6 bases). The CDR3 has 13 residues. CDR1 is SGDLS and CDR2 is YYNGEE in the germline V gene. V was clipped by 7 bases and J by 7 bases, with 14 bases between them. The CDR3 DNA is TGTGCCAGCGACGGAGGGTTTGGCGGGGAGCTGTTTTTT. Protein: CASDGGFGGELFF.

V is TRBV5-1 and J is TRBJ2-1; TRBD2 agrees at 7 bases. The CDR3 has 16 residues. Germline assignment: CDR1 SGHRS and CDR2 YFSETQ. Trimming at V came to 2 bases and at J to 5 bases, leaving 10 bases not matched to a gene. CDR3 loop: CASSFFPGGDDNEQFF. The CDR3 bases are TGCGCCAGCAGCTTCTTCCCTGGGGGGGATGACAATGAGCAGTTCTTC.

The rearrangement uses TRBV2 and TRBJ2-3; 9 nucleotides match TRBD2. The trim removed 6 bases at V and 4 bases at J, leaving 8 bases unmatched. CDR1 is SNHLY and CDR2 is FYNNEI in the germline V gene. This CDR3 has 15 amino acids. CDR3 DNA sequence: TGTGCCAGCAGGAGAGCGGGGGGCCGGCCAGATACGCAGTATTTT. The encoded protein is CASRRAGGRPDTQYF.

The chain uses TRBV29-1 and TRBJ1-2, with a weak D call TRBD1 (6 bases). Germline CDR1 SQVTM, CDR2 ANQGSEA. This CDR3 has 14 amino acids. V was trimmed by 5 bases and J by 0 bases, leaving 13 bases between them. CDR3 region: CSVRQDITNYGYTF. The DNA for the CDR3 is TGCAGCGTTAGACAGGATATTACTAACTATGGCTACACCTTC.

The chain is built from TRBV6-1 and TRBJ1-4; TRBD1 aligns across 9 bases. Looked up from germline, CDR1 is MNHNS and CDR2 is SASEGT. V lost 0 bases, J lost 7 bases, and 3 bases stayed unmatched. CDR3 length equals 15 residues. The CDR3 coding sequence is TGTGCCAGCAGTGAAGCGGGACAGGGACTTGAAAAACTGTTTTTT. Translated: CASSEAGQGLEKLFF.

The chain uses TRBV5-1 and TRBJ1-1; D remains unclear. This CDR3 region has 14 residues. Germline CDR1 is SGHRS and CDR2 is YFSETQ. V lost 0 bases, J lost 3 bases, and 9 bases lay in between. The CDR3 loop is CASSLVGDYTEAFF. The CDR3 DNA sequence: TGCGCCAGCAGCTTGGTAGGAGACTACACTGAAGCTTTCTTT.